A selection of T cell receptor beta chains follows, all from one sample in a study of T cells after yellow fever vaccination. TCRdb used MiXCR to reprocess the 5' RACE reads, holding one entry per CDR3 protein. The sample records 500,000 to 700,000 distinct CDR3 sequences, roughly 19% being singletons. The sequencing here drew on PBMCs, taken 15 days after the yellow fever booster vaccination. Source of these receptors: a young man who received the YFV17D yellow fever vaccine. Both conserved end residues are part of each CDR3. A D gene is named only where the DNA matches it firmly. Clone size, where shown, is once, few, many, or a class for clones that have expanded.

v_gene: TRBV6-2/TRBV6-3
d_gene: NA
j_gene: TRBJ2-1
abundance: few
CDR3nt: TGTGCCAGCAACGTCCTCGAGAGGGAGGAGCAGTTCTTC
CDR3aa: CASNVLEREEQFF

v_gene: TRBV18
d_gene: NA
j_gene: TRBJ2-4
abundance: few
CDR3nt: TGTGCCAGCTCACCCTCGGGGAGACAAAAAAACATTCAGTACTTC
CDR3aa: CASSPSGRQKNIQYF

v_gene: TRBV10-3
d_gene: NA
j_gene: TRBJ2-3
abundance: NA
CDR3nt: TGTGCCATCAGCCCAGGGGTTGCAGATACGCAGTATTTT
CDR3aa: CAISPGVADTQYF

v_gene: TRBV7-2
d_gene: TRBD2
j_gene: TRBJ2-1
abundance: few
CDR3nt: TGTGCCAGCAGCTTAGGGGGACTAGCGGGAGATGAGCAGTTCTTC
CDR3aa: CASSLGGLAGDEQFF

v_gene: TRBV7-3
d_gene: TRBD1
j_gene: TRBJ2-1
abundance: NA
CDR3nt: TGTGCCAGCAGCCCGGCCGGGACAGGCAATGAGCAGTTCTTC
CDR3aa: CASSPAGTGNEQFF

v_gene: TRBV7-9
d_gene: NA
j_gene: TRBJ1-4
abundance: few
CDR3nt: TGTGCCAGCAGCTATTCCCAGGGGACTAATGAAAAACTGTTTTTT
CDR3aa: CASSYSQGTNEKLFF

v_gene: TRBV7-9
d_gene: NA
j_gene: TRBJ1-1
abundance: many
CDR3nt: TGTGCCAGCAGCTTGGGACGGATGAACACTGAAGCTTTCTTT
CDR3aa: CASSLGRMNTEAFF

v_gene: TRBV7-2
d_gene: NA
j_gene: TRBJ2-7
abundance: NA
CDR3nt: TGTGCCAGTCTTGGGAGCCCGGCCCACGAGCAGTACTTC
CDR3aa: CASLGSPAHEQYF

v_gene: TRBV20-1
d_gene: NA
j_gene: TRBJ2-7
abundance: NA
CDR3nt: TGCAGTGCTAGTCAGGCGAGTGAGCAGTACTTC
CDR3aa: CSASQASEQYF

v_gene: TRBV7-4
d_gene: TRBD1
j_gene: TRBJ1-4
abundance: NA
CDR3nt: TGTGCCAGCAGCCCCCGTGGGACAGCTAATGAAAAACTGTTTTTT
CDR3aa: CASSPRGTANEKLFF

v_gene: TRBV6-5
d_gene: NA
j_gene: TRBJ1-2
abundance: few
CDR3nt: TGTGCCAGCACGGAGAGCGGAGGAAGGGAGGGCTACACCTTC
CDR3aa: CASTESGGREGYTF

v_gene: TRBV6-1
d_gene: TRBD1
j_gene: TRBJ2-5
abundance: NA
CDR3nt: TGTGCCAGCAGTCCATCAGGGACAGGGCCTGAGACCCAGTACTTC
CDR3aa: CASSPSGTGPETQYF

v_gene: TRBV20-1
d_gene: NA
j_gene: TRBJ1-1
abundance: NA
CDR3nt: TGCAGTGCTAGAGACATCATGAACACTGAAGCTTTCTTT
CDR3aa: CSARDIMNTEAFF

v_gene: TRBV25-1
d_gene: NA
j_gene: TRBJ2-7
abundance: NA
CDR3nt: TGTGCCAGCAGTGAATTGGGGGGACGCGAGCAGTACTTC
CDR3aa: CASSELGGREQYF